This T cell receptor (beta chain) came from a study of T cell clonality in common variable immunodeficiency. CDR3 length: 15 amino acids. Germline V gene data show CDR1 as SGHTA and CDR2 as FQGNSA. Deletions cut 1 base from V and 4 bases from J, with 12 bases between. This clone has at least ten counts. Its specificity is unknown. The read halts 3 residues ahead of the CDR3 end, with the missing end drawn from the germline J gene. Produced via immunoSEQ multiplex PCR; TCRdb's table is partial and in-frame only. This sample has 40,000 or so clones, each found more than once. Both groups were predominantly of Caucasian heritage. Whole-study results and caveats: Reportedly, TCR beta sequences from common variable immunodeficiency showed fewer deletions and N-nucleotide insertions.

This chain uses TRBV7-2 with TRBJ2-3; D possibly corresponds to TRBD1 (6 bases). The receptor was isolated from a human donor with common variable immunodeficiency. Sequencing was carried out using peripheral blood mononuclear cells. The part of the CDR3 DNA that was read is TGTGCCAGCAGCTTAGGACAGGCGGGTTCAGATACG. Translating gives CASSLGQAGSDT. The full CDR3 protein is CASSLGQAGSDTQYF.